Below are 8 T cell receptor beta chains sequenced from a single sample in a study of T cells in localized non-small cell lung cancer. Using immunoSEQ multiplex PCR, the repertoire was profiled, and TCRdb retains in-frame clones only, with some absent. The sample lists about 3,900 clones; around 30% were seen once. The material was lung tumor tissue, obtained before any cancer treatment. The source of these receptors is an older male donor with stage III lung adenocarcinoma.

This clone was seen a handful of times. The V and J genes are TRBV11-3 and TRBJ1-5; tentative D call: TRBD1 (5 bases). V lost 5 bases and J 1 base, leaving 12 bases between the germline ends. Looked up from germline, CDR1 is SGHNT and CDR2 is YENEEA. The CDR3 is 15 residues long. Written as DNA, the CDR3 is TGTGCCAGCAGCCCAGGGTTCGGCAGCAATCAGCCCCAGCATTTT. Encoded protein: CASSPGFGSNQPQHF.

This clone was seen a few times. As DNA, the CDR3 is TGTGCCAGCAGTTACGATGACCCTGGGGCTGAAGCTTTCTTT. Translating it yields CASSYDDPGAEAFF. The rearrangement joins TRBV6-8 to TRBJ1-1; no reliable D call. The germline gives CDR1 MNHGY, CDR2 SAAAGT. The CDR3 totals 14 residues. The V gene lost 2 bases and the J gene lost 6 bases, with 13 bases spanning the gap.

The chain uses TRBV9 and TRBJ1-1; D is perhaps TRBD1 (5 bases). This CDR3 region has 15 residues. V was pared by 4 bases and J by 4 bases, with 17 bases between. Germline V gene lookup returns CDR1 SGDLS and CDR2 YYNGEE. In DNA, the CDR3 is TGTGCCAGCAGCCCATCCGGGGGAGGAGGCACTGAAGCTTTCTTT. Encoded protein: CASSPSGGGGTEAFF. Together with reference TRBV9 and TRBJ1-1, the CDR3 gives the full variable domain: DSGVTQTPKHLITATGQRVTLRCSPRSGDLSVYWYQQSLDQGLQFLIQYYNGEERAKGNILERFSAQQFPDLHSELNLSSLELGDSALYFCASSPSGGGGTEAFFGQGTRLTVV.

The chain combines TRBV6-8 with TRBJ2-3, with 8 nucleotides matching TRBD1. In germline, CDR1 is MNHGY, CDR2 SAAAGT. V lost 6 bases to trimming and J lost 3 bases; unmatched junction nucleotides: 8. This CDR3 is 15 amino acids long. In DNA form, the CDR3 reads TGTGCCAGCAGGACAGGGGACAGTGAGACAGATACGCAGTATTTT. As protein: CASRTGDSETDTQYF.

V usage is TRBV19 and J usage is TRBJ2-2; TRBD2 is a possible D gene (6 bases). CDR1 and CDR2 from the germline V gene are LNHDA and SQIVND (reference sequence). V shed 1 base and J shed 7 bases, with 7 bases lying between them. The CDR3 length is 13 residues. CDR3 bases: TGTGCCAGTAGTATAGGCGGGATCGGGGAGCTGTTTTTT. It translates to CASSIGGIGELFF.

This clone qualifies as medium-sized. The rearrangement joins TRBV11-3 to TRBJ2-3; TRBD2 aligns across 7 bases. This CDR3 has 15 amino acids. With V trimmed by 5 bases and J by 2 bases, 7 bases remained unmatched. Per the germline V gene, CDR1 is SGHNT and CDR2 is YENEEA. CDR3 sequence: CASSQRLANTDTQYF. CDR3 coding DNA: TGTGCCAGCAGCCAACGACTAGCCAACACAGATACGCAGTATTTT.

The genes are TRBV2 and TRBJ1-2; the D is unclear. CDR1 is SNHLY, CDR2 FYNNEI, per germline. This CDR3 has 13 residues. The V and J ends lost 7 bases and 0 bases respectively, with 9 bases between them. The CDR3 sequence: CASTGQTNYGYTF. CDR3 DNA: TGTGCCAGCACCGGGCAGACTAACTATGGCTACACCTTC.

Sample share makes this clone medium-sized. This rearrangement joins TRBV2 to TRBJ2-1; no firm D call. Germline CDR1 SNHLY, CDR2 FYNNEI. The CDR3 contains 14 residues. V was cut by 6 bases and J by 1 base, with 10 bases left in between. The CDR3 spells CASSPSLSYNEQFF. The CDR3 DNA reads TGTGCCAGCAGCCCTTCCCTATCCTACAATGAGCAGTTCTTC.